This TCR beta chain appears in the sequencing data of a study of response to subunit inactivated influenza vaccine. General study findings and limits: The study's authors posited that every seasonal influenza vaccination enlists few new T cells.

In regard to this clonotype: As yet, its antigen is unknown.

The CDR3 has 14 amino acids. Trimming removed 1 base at V and 9 bases at J, with 13 bases between. Germline V gene sequence: CDR1 SGHAT, CDR2 FQNNGV. TCRdb analysed the RT-PCR reads with MiXCR anew, one entry per CDR3 protein. The sample holds roughly 760,000 distinct CDR3 sequences; 21% are singletons and the top ten take 10%. The source material was PBMCs from blood, sampled about 5 days after vaccination. The V and J genes are TRBV11-2 and TRBJ2-1, with D perhaps TRBD1 (6 bases). The receptor comes from a man in his forties or fifties who received an inactivated influenza vaccine. The CDR3 sequence: CASSLGDRGGEQFF. Written as DNA, the CDR3 is TGTGCCAGCAGCTTAGGTGACAGAGGGGGTGAGCAGTTCTTC.